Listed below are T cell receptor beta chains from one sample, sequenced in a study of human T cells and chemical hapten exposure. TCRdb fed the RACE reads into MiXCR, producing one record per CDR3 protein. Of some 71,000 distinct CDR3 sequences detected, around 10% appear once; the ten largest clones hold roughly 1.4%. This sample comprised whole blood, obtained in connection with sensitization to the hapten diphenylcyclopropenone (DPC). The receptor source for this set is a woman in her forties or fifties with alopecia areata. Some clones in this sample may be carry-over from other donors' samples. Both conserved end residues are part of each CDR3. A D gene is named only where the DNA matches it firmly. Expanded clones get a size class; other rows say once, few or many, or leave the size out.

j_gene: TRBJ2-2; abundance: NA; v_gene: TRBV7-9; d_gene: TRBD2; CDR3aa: CASRRYSGSDTGELFF; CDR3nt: TGTGCCAGCAGACGTTATAGCGGGAGTGACACCGGGGAGCTGTTTTTT
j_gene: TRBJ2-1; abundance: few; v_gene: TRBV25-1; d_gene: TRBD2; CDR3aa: CASRPSGVNNEQFF; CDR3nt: TGTGCCAGCAGGCCGAGCGGGGTAAACAATGAGCAGTTCTTC
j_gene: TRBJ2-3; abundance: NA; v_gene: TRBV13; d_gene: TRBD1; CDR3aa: CASSPPDRVSDTQYF; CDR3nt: TGTGCCAGCAGCCCCCCGGACAGGGTGTCAGATACGCAGTATTTT
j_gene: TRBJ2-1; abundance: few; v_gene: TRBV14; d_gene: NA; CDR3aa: CASSQGFASYNEQFF; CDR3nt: TGTGCCAGCAGCCAAGGTTTCGCCTCATACAATGAGCAGTTCTTC
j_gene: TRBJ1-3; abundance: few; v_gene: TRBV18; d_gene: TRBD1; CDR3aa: CASSPSGQHSGNTIYF; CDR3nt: TGTGCCAGCTCACCTTCGGGACAGCACTCTGGAAACACCATATATTTT
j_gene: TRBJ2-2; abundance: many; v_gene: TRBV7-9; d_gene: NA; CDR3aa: CASSSPTGRSGELFF; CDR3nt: TGTGCCAGCAGTTCGCCGACAGGGAGGTCCGGGGAGCTGTTTTTT
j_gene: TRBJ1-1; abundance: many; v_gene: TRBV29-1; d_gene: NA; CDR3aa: CSVEAGTNTEAFF; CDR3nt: TGCAGCGTTGAGGCAGGTACGAACACTGAAGCTTTCTTT
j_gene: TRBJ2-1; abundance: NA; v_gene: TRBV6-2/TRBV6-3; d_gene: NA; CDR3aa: CASSPTGRRGELPYNEQFF; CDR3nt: TGTGCCAGCAGTCCTACAGGGAGAAGGGGTGAATTACCCTACAATGAGCAGTTCTTC
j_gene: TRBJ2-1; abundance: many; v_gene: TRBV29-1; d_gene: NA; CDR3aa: CSVESGSFYNEQFF; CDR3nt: TGCAGCGTTGAATCGGGTTCGTTTTACAATGAGCAGTTCTTC
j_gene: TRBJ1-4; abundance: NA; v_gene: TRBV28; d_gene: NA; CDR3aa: CASSRTGPRRAATNEKLFF; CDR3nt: TGTGCCAGCAGCCGAACCGGACCGAGGAGGGCGGCAACTAATGAAAAACTGTTTTTT
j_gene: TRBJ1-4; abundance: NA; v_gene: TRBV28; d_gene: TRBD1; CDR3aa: CASIDRASEKLFF; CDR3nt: TGTGCCAGCATCGACAGGGCCAGTGAAAAACTGTTTTTT
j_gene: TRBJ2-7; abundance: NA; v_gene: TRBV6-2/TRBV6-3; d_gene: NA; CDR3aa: CASSYAAYLGEQYF; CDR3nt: TGTGCCAGCAGTTACGCGGCCTATCTAGGGGAGCAGTACTTC
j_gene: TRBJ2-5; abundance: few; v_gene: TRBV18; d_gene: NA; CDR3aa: CASSPGSLETQYF; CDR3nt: TGTGCCAGCTCACCGGGGTCATTGGAGACCCAGTACTTC
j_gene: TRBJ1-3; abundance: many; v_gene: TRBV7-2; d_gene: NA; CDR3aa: CASGGSGNTIYF; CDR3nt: TGTGCCAGCGGGGGATCTGGAAACACCATATATTTT
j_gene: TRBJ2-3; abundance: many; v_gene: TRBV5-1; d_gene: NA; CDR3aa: CASSLHPNDDTQYF; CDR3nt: TGCGCCAGCAGCTTGCACCCCAACGACGATACGCAGTATTTT
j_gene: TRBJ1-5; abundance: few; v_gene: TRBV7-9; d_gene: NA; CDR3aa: CASSLAGQQPQHF; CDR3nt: TGTGCCAGCAGCTTAGCCGGCCAACAGCCCCAGCATTTT
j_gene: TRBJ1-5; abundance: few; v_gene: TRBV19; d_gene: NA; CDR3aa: CASSPPGALLSQPQHF; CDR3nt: TGTGCCAGTAGTCCCCCAGGGGCCCTGCTCAGTCAGCCCCAGCATTTT
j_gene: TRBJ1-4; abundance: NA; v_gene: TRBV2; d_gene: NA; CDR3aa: CASSRATNEKLFF; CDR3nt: TGTGCCAGCAGCAGGGCCACTAATGAAAAACTGTTTTTT
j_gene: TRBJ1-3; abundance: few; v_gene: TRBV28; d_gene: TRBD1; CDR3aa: CASSPTAGTGWKRHF; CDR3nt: TGTGCCAGCAGTCCAACGGCCGGGACAGGATGGAAAAGGCATTTT
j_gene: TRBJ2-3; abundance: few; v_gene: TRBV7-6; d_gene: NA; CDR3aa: CASSLRDTTSTDTQYF; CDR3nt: TGTGCCAGCAGCTTACGGGACACAACTAGCACAGATACGCAGTATTTT
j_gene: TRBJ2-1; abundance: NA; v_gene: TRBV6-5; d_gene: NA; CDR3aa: CASSYSAAYNEQFF; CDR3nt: TGTGCCAGCAGTTACTCGGCAGCCTACAATGAGCAGTTCTTC
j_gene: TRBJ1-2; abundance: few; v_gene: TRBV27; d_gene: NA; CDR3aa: CASSFRANYGYTF; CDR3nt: TGTGCCAGCAGTTTTCGAGCTAACTATGGCTACACCTTC
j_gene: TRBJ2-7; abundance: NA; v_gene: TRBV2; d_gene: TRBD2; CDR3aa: CATDTSGASYEQYF; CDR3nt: TGTGCCACTGATACTAGCGGGGCTTCCTACGAGCAGTACTTC
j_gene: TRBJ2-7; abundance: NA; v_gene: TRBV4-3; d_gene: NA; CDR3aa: CASSPLRDLNAHYEQYF; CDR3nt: TGCGCCAGCAGCCCCCTGCGCGACCTTAACGCCCACTACGAGCAGTACTTC
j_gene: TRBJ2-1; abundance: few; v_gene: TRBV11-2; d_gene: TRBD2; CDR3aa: CASSLGAREGPFLSPNEQFF; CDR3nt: TGTGCCAGCAGCTTAGGTGCGCGGGAGGGCCCCTTCTTGTCCCCCAATGAGCAGTTCTTC
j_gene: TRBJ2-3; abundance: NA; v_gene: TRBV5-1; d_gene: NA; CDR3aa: CASSLEIIQGTDTQYF; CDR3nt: TGCGCCAGCAGCTTGGAGATAATACAGGGCACAGATACGCAGTATTTT
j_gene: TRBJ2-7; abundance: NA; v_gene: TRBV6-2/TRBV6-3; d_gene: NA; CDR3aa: CASGTRTSEQYF; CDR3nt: TGTGCCAGCGGAACTCGGACGAGCGAGCAGTACTTC
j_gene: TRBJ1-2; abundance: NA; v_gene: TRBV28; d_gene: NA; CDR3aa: CASRPGLGGYGYNF; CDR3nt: TGTGCCAGCAGACCGGGACTCGGCGGCTATGGCTACAACTTC
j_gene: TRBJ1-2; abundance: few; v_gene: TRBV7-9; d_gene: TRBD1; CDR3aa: CASSIRTGSGYTF; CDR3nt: TGTGCCAGCAGCATCCGGACAGGTAGTGGCTACACCTTC
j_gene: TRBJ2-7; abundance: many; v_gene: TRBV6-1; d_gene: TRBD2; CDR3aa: CASNTGTSGSYEQYF; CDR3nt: TGTGCCAGCAACACCGGGACTAGCGGGAGCTACGAGCAGTACTTC
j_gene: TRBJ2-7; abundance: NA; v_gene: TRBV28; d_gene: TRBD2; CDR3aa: CASRGGTRVYRQYF; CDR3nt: TGTGCCAGCAGAGGGGGGACTAGGGTTTATCGGCAGTACTTC
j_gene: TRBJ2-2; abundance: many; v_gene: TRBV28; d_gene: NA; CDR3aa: CASSVGSGNTGELFF; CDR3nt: TGTGCCAGCAGCGTCGGTAGCGGTAACACCGGGGAGCTGTTTTTT
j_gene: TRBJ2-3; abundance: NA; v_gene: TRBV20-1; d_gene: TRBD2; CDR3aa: CSAGISGRGDTQYF; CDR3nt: TGCAGTGCTGGGATTAGCGGGAGAGGCGATACGCAGTATTTT
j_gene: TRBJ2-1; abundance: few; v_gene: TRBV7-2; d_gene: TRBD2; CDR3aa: CASSLAPASRGGEQFF; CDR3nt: TGTGCCAGCAGCTTAGCTCCAGCCTCCCGCGGGGGTGAGCAGTTCTTC
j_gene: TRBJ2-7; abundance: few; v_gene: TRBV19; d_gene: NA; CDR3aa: CASSPTAVSYEQYF; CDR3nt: TGTGCCAGTAGCCCAACCGCCGTCTCCTACGAGCAGTACTTC
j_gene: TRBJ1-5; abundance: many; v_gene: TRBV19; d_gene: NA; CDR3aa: CASIRSSAGGNQPQHF; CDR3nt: TGTGCCAGTATCAGATCTTCAGCAGGGGGCAATCAGCCCCAGCATTTT
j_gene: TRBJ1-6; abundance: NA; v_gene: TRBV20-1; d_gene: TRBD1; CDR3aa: CSASPMAGGNSPLHF; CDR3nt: TGCAGTGCTAGTCCGATGGCAGGGGGGAATTCACCCCTCCACTTT
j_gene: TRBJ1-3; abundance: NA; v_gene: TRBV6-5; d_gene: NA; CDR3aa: CASSYSDRRTGNTIYF; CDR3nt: TGTGCCAGCAGTTACTCCGATAGGAGAACAGGAAACACCATATATTTT
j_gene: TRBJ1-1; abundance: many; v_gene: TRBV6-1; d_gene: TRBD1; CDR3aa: CASIGQANTEAFF; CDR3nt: TGTGCCAGCATAGGACAGGCGAACACTGAAGCTTTCTTT
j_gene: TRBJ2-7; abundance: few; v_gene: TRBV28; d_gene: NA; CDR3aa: CASMGFEQYF; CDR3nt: TGTGCCAGCATGGGGTTCGAGCAGTACTTC
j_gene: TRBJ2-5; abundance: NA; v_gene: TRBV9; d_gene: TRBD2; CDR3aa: CASSPQLAGAETQYF; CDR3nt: TGTGCCAGCAGCCCCCAACTAGCGGGAGCGGAGACCCAGTACTTC